This T cell receptor beta chain was recorded in a study of T cells in Graves' hyperthyroidism and ophthalmopathy. Turning to the study itself: The initial diagnosis was the point when peripheral blood was collected, ahead of any treatment.

This clonotype showed up just once. The length of the CDR3 is 15 residues. Trimming removed 1 base at V and 6 bases at J, with 13 bases between. Germline lookup yields CDR1 SGHVS and CDR2 FNYEAQ. Using RNA transcripts as the source, TCR beta CDR3 regions were amplified. In the first-round RT-PCR of the TCR CDR3, the HTBI primer set was used. One entry per CDR3 protein results from TCRdb running MiXCR on the multiplex PCR reads. Among about 840,000 distinct CDR3 sequences listed, about two fifths were seen once. Hyperthyroidism patients were newly diagnosed, had disease duration under 2 months, and were aged 18 to 65 years. It was 8.5 to 10 ml of fresh peripheral blood that supplied the PBMCs.

The sample consisted of blood. The chain employs TRBV7-6 and TRBJ1-5; D possibly corresponds to TRBD1 (5 bases). This TCR was recovered from a man aged 18 to 30 with Graves' hyperthyroidism. CDR3 region: CASSLGAGESQPQHF. Here the CDR3 DNA reads TGTGCCAGCAGCTTAGGGGCGGGGGAGTCTCAGCCCCAGCATTTT.